This TCR beta chain is from a study of T-cell reconstitution after alpha-beta-depleted transplantation in children. The table lists this clonotype with many counts. A library of TCRbeta sequences, prepared with unique molecular identifiers, was generated. TCRdb re-called the PCR reads with MiXCR, one entry per CDR3 protein. Of more than 150,000 distinct CDR3 sequences in the sample, around 7% were seen once. V lost 2 bases to trimming and J lost 2 bases, with 6 bases between them. Germline CDR1 is MNHEY and CDR2 is SVGAGI. The CDR3 is 14 amino acids. This TCR came from a human donor who donated a stem cell graft to a child with Wiskott-Aldrich syndrome. The chain combines TRBV6-5 with TRBJ2-2; a possible D gene is TRBD1 (5 bases). The sample here was PBMCs from the stem cell graft donor, taken from the stem cell graft. This chain's CDR3 is CASSYQGNTGELFF. CDR3 DNA sequence: TGTGCCAGCAGTTACCAGGGAAACACCGGGGAGCTGTTTTTT.